The rows below give T cell receptor beta chains drawn from one sample of a study of blood T cell repertoires in COVID-19. This table comes from immunoSEQ multiplex PCR, and its TCRdb copy is limited to in-frame clones, with some not included. The profile covers approximately 250,000 clones, with less than 95% appearing a single time and 2.5% to 3% taken by the ten largest. The sample comprised PBMCs or T cells enriched from blood (not recorded which). The source of these receptors is a man in his forties who had been exposed to COVID-19. CDR3s include the opening cysteine and the closing phenylalanine or tryptophan. D genes are given only for firm matches. Clone size is shown for a subset of rows, as once, few, many or a class of expanded clone.

V,size,J,D,CDR3,DNA
TRBV4-2,NA,TRBJ2-2,NA,CASSSHQGEDTGELFF,TGTGCCAGCAGCAGTCATCAGGGGGAGGACACCGGGGAGCTGTTTTTT
TRBV4-1,NA,TRBJ1-1,NA,CASSPRGNTEAFF,TGCGCCAGCAGCCCCCGCGGGAACACTGAAGCTTTCTTT
TRBV9,NA,TRBJ2-1,TRBD2,CASSVDGGRAENEQFF,TGTGCCAGCAGCGTAGATGGCGGGAGGGCCGAGAATGAGCAGTTCTTC
TRBV11-2,few,TRBJ2-7,NA,CASSFQDYEQYF,TGTGCCAGCAGCTTCCAGGACTACGAGCAGTACTTC
TRBV30,NA,TRBJ2-1,TRBD1,CAWRGQMGPYNEQFF,TGTGCCTGGAGGGGACAGATGGGACCCTACAATGAGCAGTTCTTC
TRBV4-3,NA,TRBJ2-1,NA,CASSQDLSVPYNEQFF,TGCGCCAGCAGCCAAGATCTTAGCGTTCCGTACAATGAGCAGTTCTTC
TRBV9,NA,TRBJ2-5,TRBD2,CASSPVVAGGETQYF,TGTGCCAGCAGCCCGGTGGTAGCGGGGGGGGAGACCCAGTACTTC
TRBV6-6,once,TRBJ2-3,TRBD2,CAKTGLALDTQYF,TGTGCCAAGACGGGACTAGCGCTAGATACGCAGTATTTT
TRBV29-1,NA,TRBJ2-1,TRBD2,CSVEGLAGYNEQFF,TGCAGCGTTGAAGGACTAGCGGGTTACAATGAGCAGTTCTTC
TRBV27,NA,TRBJ1-4,NA,CASSLRGNEKLFF,TGTGCCAGCAGTTTACGGGGTAATGAAAAACTGTTTTTT
TRBV7-2,once,TRBJ1-5,NA,CASSPQTTHTPQHF,TGTGCCAGCAGCCCACAGACCACCCATACGCCCCAGCATTTT
TRBV27,NA,TRBJ1-1,NA,CASSLSSSSGTEAFF,TGTGCCAGCAGTTTATCGTCCTCCAGCGGCACTGAAGCTTTCTTT
TRBV29-1,NA,TRBJ1-1,NA,CSVDSISPEAFF,TGCAGCGTTGATAGTATCTCGCCTGAAGCTTTCTTT
TRBV28,once,TRBJ1-6,TRBD1,CASSLTGEYNSPLHF,TGTGCCAGCAGCCTAACAGGGGAATATAATTCACCCCTCCACTTT
TRBV7-2,NA,TRBJ1-4,NA,CASSFEVGKLFF,TGTGCCAGCAGCTTCGAGGTGGGAAAACTGTTTTTT
TRBV18,NA,TRBJ2-5,NA,CASSPGQEETQYF,TGTGCCAGCTCACCAGGCCAGGAAGAGACCCAGTACTTC
TRBV5-1,NA,TRBJ2-6,NA,CASSLAGAGAGVSGANVLTF,TGCGCCAGCAGCTTGGCCGGGGCAGGGGCCGGGGTATCTGGGGCCAACGTCCTGACTTTC
TRBV5-6,NA,TRBJ2-2,NA,CASSLRGPSTGELFF,TGTGCCAGCAGCTTGAGAGGGCCTTCCACCGGGGAGCTGTTTTTT
TRBV10-3,once,TRBJ1-4,NA,CATGVGANEKLFF,TGTGCCACTGGCGTCGGGGCTAATGAAAAACTGTTTTTT
TRBV18,NA,TRBJ1-5,NA,CASSRDENQPQHF,TGTGCCAGCTCGCGGGACGAAAATCAGCCCCAGCATTTT
TRBV24-1,NA,TRBJ2-1,NA,CATSPLDSLDEQFF,TGTGCCACCAGTCCGCTGGACAGCCTCGATGAGCAGTTCTTC
TRBV15,NA,TRBJ1-6,TRBD1,CATKDRGNYNSPLHF,TGTGCCACCAAGGACAGGGGGAATTACAATTCACCCCTCCACTTT
TRBV27,once,TRBJ1-2,NA,CASRPGIPGHYGYTF,TGTGCCAGCAGGCCGGGAATTCCAGGACACTATGGCTACACCTTC
TRBV5-1,once,TRBJ1-2,TRBD1,CPQRTGQVAGGYTF,TGCCCTCAGCGTACTGGACAGGTTGCAGGTGGCTACACCTTC
TRBV28,NA,TRBJ1-1,TRBD1,CASSFVRGRTEAFF,TGTGCCAGCAGTTTTGTCAGGGGGCGGACTGAAGCTTTCTTT
TRBV6-4,NA,TRBJ2-7,NA,CASSVEGGHEQYF,TGTGCCAGCAGTGTAGAGGGTGGGCACGAGCAGTACTTC
TRBV30,NA,TRBJ2-1,TRBD2,CAWSASLSGSDEQFF,TGTGCCTGGAGTGCAAGCCTTAGCGGGAGCGATGAGCAGTTCTTC
TRBV4-3,NA,TRBJ1-4,TRBD1,CASSQDRITGTVLFF,TGCGCCAGCAGCCAAGATAGAATTACCGGGACAGTACTGTTTTTT
TRBV3-1/TRBV3-2,once,TRBJ2-7,TRBD2,CASSQATSGAYEQYF,TGTGCCAGCAGCCAAGCGACTAGCGGAGCCTACGAGCAGTACTTC
TRBV4-3,NA,TRBJ2-2,TRBD2,CASRGGLAHTGELFF,TGCGCCAGCAGAGGGGGACTAGCCCACACCGGGGAGCTGTTTTTT
TRBV5-1,once,TRBJ2-5,NA,CASSGRLRSETQYF,TGCGCCAGCAGCGGCCGACTACGGTCAGAGACCCAGTACTTC